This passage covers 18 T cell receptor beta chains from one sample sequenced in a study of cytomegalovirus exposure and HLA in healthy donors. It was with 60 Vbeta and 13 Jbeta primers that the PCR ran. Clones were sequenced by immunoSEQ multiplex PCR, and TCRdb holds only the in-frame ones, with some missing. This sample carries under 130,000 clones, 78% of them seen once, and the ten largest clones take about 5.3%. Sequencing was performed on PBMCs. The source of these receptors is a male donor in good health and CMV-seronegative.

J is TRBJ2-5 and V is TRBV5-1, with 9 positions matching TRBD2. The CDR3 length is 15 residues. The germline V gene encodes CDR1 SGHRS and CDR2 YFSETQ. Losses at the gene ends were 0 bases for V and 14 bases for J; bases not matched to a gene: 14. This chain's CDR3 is CASSLVGREGPPPYF. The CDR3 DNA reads TGCGCCAGCAGCTTGGTGGGGCGGGAGGGACCCCCCCCTTACTTC.

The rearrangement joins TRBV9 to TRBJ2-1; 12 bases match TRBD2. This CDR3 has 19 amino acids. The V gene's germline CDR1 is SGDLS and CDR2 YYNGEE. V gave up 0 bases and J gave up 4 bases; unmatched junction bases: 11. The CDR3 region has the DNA TGTGCCAGCAGCGTAGGTTGGGGGACTAGCGGGCGCCGGTACAATGAGCAGTTCTTC. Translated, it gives CASSVGWGTSGRRYNEQFF.

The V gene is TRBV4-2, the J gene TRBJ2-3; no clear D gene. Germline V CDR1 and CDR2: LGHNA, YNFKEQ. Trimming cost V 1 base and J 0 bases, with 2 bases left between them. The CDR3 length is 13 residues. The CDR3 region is CASSQASTDTQYF. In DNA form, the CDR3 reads TGTGCCAGCAGCCAAGCTAGCACAGATACGCAGTATTTT.

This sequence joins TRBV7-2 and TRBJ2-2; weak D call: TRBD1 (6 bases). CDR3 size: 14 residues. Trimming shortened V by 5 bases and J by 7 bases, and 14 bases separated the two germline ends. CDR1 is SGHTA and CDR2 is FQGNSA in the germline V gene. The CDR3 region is CASSRYRVVGELFF. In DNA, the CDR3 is TGTGCCAGCAGCCGATACAGGGTGGTCGGGGAGCTGTTTTTT.

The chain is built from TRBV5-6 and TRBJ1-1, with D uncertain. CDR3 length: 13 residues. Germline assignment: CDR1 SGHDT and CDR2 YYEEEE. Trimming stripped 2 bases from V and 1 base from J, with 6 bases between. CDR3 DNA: TGTGCCAGCAGCTTTCCGGGGAACACTGAAGCTTTCTTT. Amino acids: CASSFPGNTEAFF.

CDR3 region: CASSQTGNYGYTF. The DNA for the CDR3 is TGTGCCAGCAGCCAGACAGGGAACTATGGCTACACCTTC. The V call is TRBV5-4, the J call TRBJ1-2; TRBD1 matches at 7 bases. CDR1 is SGHNT and CDR2 is YYREEE in the germline V gene (reference sequence). V gave up 4 bases and J gave up 2 bases; unmatched junction bases: 2. The CDR3 has 13 residues. The full variable domain, completed using reference TRBV5-4 and TRBJ1-2, is ETGVTQSPTHLIKTRGQQVTLRCSSQSGHNTVSWYQQALGQGPQFIFQYYREEENGRGNFPPRFSGLQFPNYSSELNVNALELDDSALYLCASSQTGNYGYTFGSGTRLTVV.

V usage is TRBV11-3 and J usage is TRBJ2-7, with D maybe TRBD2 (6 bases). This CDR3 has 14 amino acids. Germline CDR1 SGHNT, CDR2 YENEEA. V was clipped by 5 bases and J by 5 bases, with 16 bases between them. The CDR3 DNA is TGTGCCAGCAGCACCGACGGGAGAGGGCACGAGCAGTACTTC. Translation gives CASSTDGRGHEQYF.

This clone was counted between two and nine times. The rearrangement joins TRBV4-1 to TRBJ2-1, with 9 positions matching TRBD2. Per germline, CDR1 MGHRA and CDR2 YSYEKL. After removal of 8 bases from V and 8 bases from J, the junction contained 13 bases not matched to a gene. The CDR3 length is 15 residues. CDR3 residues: CASGWPREGKDEQFF. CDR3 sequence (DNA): TGCGCCAGCGGCTGGCCGCGGGAGGGTAAGGATGAGCAGTTCTTC.

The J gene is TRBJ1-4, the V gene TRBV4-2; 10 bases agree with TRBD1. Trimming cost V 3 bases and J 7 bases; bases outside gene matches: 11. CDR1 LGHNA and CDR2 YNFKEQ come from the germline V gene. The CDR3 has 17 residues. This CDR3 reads CASSQTGGRRYSEKLFF. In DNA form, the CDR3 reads TGTGCCAGCAGCCAGACAGGGGGCCGGCGATATAGTGAAAAACTGTTTTTT.

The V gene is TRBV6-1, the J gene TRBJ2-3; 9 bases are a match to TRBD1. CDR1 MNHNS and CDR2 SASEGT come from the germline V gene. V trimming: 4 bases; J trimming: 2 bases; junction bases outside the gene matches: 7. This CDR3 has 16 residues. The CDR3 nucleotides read TGTGCCAGCAGTGTCTCCGGGACAGGGATCACAGATACGCAGTATTTT. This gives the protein CASSVSGTGITDTQYF.

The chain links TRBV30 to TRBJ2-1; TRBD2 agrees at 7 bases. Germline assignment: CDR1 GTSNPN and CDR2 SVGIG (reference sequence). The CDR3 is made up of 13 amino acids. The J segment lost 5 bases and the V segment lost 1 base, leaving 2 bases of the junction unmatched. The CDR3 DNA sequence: TGTGCCTGGAGTGCTCTAGCGGACAATGAGCAGTTCTTC. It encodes CAWSALADNEQFF.

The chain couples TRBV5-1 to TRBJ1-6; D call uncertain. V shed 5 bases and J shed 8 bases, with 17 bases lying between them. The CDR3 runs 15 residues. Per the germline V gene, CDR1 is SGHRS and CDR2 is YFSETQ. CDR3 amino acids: CASRQTGRRYSPLHF. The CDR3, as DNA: TGCGCCAGCAGGCAAACCGGGAGGAGATATTCACCCCTCCACTTT.

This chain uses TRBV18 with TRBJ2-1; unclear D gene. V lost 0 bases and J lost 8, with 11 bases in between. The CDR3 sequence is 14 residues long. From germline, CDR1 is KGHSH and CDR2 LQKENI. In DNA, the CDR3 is TGTGCCAGCTCACCACCGAGTGTGGGCTATGAGCAGTTCTTC. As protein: CASSPPSVGYEQFF.

CDR3 nucleotide sequence: TGCGCCAGCAGCTTAGGACAGGGGGGCGCAGATACGCAGTATTTT. Amino acids: CASSLGQGGADTQYF. The rearrangement joins TRBV5-1 to TRBJ2-3; 10 bases are a match to TRBD1. Germline CDR1 reads SGHRS; CDR2 reads YFSETQ. The CDR3 sequence is 15 residues long. J gave up 4 bases and V 2 bases, and 4 bases lay outside the gene matches.

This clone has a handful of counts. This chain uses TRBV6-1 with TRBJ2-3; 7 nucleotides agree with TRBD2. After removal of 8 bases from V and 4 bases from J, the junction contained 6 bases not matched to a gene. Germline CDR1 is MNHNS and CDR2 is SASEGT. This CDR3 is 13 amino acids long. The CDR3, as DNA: TGTGCCAGCTTTAGGACTAGGGCAGATACGCAGTATTTT. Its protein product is CASFRTRADTQYF.

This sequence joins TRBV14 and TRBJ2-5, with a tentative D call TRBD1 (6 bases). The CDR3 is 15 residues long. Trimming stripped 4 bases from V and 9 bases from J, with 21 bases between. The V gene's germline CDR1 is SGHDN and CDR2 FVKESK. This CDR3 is CASSPDRTLPWAQYF. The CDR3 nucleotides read TGTGCCAGCAGCCCCGACAGGACCCTACCGTGGGCCCAGTACTTC.

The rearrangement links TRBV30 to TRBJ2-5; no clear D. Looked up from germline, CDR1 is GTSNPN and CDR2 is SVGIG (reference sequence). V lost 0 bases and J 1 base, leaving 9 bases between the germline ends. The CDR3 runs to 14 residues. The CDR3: CAWSVLGSQETQYF. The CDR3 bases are TGTGCCTGGAGTGTCTTGGGCAGCCAAGAGACCCAGTACTTC.

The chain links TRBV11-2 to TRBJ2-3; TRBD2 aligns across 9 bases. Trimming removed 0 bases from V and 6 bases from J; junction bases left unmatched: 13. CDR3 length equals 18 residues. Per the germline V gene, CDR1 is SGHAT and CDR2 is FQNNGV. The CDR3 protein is CASSLDPPLAGLGDTQYF. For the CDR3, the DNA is TGTGCCAGCAGCTTAGACCCGCCTCTAGCGGGATTAGGTGATACGCAGTATTTT.